One sample yielded the 14 T cell receptor beta chains listed below, sequenced in a study of shared clonotypes between healthy human individuals. TCRdb's table, derived via immunoSEQ multiplex PCR, lists solely in-frame clones and lacks some. The data show more than 1 million clones, around 78% seen once. Material: memory CD4+ T cells from PBMCs. Subset reported: CD45RA-negative fraction. The receptors here all came from a young man in good health. Some clones in this sample may be carry-over from other donors' samples.

This clone has only a few counts. This chain uses TRBV28 with TRBJ2-7; TRBD2 agrees at 8 bases. CDR3 length: 12 residues. From germline, CDR1 is MDHEN and CDR2 SYDVKM. The V segment lost 9 bases and the J segment 3 bases; nucleotides outside the gene matches: 4. CDR3 nucleotide sequence: TGTGCCAGTAGAGCGGGGGACTACGAGCAGTACTTC. Protein product: CASRAGDYEQYF.

In this sample, this clone turned up once. The sample has other DNA sequences that encode this CDR3 too. The V and J genes are TRBV15 and TRBJ2-7; D gene ambiguous. CDR3 length: 13 amino acids. CDR1 and CDR2 (germline): LNHNV, YYDKDF (reference sequence). Trimming removed 5 bases from V and 0 bases from J, with 8 bases in between. The DNA for the CDR3 is TGTGCCACCAGCCGCAGGAGCTCCTACGAGCAGTACTTC. It specifies CATSRRSSYEQYF.

The chain employs TRBV29-1 and TRBJ2-1; D gene uncertain. V lost 2 bases and J lost 15, with 20 bases in between. CDR3 length: 13 amino acids. Germline lookup yields CDR1 SQVTM and CDR2 ANQGSEA. The CDR3 sequence: CSVERASGSFMFF. In nucleotides, the CDR3 is TGCAGCGTTGAACGAGCGTCCGGGTCGTTCATGTTCTTC.

This clone was counted between two and nine times. Other nucleotide sequences from this sample produce the same CDR3. The rearrangement joins TRBV7-3 to TRBJ1-1; D uncertain. Trimming left V 5 bases short and J 1 base short, with 8 bases between. Germline CDR1 reads SGHTA; CDR2 reads FQGTGA. The CDR3 is made up of 13 amino acids. CDR3 in DNA: TGTGCCAGCAGCCTCCGACAGAACACTGAAGCTTTCTTT. Translation: CASSLRQNTEAFF.

Concerning this clone: Other DNA sequences from this sample encode an identical CDR3 as well. The chain carries TRBV5-1 and TRBJ2-2, with D unresolved. CDR3 size: 13 residues. Trimming left V 0 bases short and J 4 bases short, with 4 bases between. Per germline, CDR1 SGHRS and CDR2 YFSETQ. The CDR3 DNA is TGCGCCAGCAGCTTGGCTGTCACCGGGGAGCTGTTTTTT. This encodes CASSLAVTGELFF.

V is TRBV9 and J is TRBJ2-3, with TRBD2 matching 7 bases. V shed 0 bases, J shed 4 bases, and the junction held 11 bases outside the gene matches. In germline, CDR1 is SGDLS, CDR2 YYNGEE. The CDR3 contains 17 residues. The DNA for the CDR3 is TGTGCCAGCAGCGTAGGTTTGTTGCGGGAGTCGGCAGATACGCAGTATTTT. It translates to CASSVGLLRESADTQYF.

This clone was detected a few times. The CDR3 region is CASSPMGHEGRGEQYF. Written as DNA, the CDR3 is TGTGCCAGCAGTCCGATGGGTCACGAGGGCCGTGGGGAGCAGTACTTC. The chain couples TRBV28 to TRBJ2-7; D possibly corresponds to TRBD2 (5 bases). V lost 5 bases to trimming and J lost 7 bases, with 24 bases between them. The CDR3 has 16 residues. The V gene's germline CDR1 is MDHEN and CDR2 SYDVKM.

Concerning this clone: The junction and the germline gene differ at one end; a read error may be behind it. This sequence joins TRBV28 and TRBJ1-2, with unresolved D. The CDR3 spans 14 residues. The germline CDR1 and CDR2 sequences are MDHEN and SYDVKM. CDR3 sequence (DNA): TGTGCCAGCAGTTCCTTCCTAGGATACTACGGCTACACCTTC. Encoded protein: CASSSFLGYYGYTF.

This rearrangement joins TRBV6-5 to TRBJ1-2; D remains unclear. V gave up 4 bases and J gave up 6 bases, with 12 bases separating them. The germline V gene encodes CDR1 MNHEY and CDR2 SVGAGI. The length of the CDR3 is 13 residues. As DNA, the CDR3 is TGTGCCAGCAGTTCCCCCTGGGCTAATGGCTACACCTTC. This translates into CASSSPWANGYTF.

As to this clone: It may be a read error: a sequence one base away is much more abundant. The chain couples TRBV6-1 to TRBJ2-7; the D gene is possibly TRBD1 (5 bases). The CDR3 is 13 amino acids. V was cut by 3 bases and J by 1 base, with 7 bases left in between. CDR1 is MNHNS, CDR2 SASEGT, per germline. The CDR3 sequence: CASSEAGSYEQYF. In DNA form, the CDR3 reads TGTGCCAGCAGTGAGGCAGGGTCCTACGAGCAGTACTTC.

This sequence joins TRBV2 and TRBJ1-2; no clear D. The CDR3 is made up of 13 amino acids. In germline, CDR1 is SNHLY, CDR2 FYNNEI. Trimming shortened V by 1 base and J by 6 bases, and 9 bases separated the two germline ends. CDR3 protein: CASSEDRKNGYTF. The CDR3 DNA reads as TGTGCCAGCAGTGAAGACAGAAAGAATGGCTACACCTTC.

This clone occurred once. The sample has other DNA sequences that encode this CDR3 too. The chain employs TRBV18 and TRBJ2-3; D could derive from TRBD1 or TRBD2 (6 bases each). Trimming took off 6 bases at V and 2 bases at J, with 9 bases between the two ends. CDR3 size: 13 residues. Germline lookup yields CDR1 KGHSH and CDR2 LQKENI. CDR3 sequence reads: CASSPGATDTQYF. CDR3 nucleotide sequence: TGTGCCAGCTCGCCGGGGGCCACAGATACGCAGTATTTT.

V gene TRBV2 combines with J gene TRBJ2-7, with TRBD2 identical over 9 bases. Germline CDR1 reads SNHLY; CDR2 reads FYNNEI. V was pared by 8 bases and J by 4 bases, with 12 bases of the junction left unmatched. The CDR3 length is 15 residues. The CDR3 loop reads CASRGGLAGRYEQYF. As DNA, the CDR3 is TGTGCCAGCCGGGGGGGGCTAGCGGGAAGGTACGAGCAGTACTTC.

The V gene is TRBV4-2, the J gene TRBJ2-1, with 9 bases that match TRBD2. The germline gives CDR1 LGHNA, CDR2 YNFKEQ. The CDR3 extends over 16 amino acids. Trimming cost V 1 base and J 8 bases; bases outside gene matches: 9. CDR3 sequence reads: CASSQGSGGRGHEQFF. For the CDR3, the DNA is TGTGCCAGCAGCCAAGGTTCGGGCGGGAGGGGACATGAGCAGTTCTTC.